The entry below gives a single T cell receptor beta chain sequence along with its context. Its antigen remains unidentified. Per germline, CDR1 SNHLY and CDR2 FYNNEI. Trimming stripped 5 bases from V and 5 bases from J, with 16 bases between. The CDR3 runs 14 residues. The sample originates from a study of shared clonotypes between healthy human individuals. Every subset's genomic DNA went evenly onto several immunoSEQ plates. The protocol was immunoSEQ multiplex PCR, while the TCRdb copy is restricted to in-frame clones and leaves out a portion. This repertoire shows over 400,000 clones, 90% to 97% found once; its top ten account for around 0.067%. Findings of the study overall: Depth of sequencing was expected to influence donor clonotype sharing.

A CD45RA-negative memory subset and a CD45RA+ naive subset were separated from the CD4+ cells. Sequencing was carried out using naive CD4+ T cells sorted from blood. As to subset: CD45RA+ positively selected. The J gene is TRBJ2-7, the V gene TRBV2, with D hard to call. The TCR comes from a woman aged 25 to 39 in good health. The CDR3 coding sequence is TGTGCCAGCAGTCTTGCGATCTTCCCCCACGAGCAGTACTTC. This encodes CASSLAIFPHEQYF.